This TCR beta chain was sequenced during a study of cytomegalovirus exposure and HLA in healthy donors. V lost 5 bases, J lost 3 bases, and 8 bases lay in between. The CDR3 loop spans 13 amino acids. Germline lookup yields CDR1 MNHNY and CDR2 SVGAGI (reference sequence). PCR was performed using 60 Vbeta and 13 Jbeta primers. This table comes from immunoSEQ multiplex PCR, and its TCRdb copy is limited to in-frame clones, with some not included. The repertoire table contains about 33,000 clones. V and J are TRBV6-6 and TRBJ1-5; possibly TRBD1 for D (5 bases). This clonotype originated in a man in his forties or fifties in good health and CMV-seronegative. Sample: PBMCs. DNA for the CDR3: TGTGCCAGCAGTCGACAGAACAATCAGCCCCAGCATTTT. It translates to CASSRQNNQPQHF.